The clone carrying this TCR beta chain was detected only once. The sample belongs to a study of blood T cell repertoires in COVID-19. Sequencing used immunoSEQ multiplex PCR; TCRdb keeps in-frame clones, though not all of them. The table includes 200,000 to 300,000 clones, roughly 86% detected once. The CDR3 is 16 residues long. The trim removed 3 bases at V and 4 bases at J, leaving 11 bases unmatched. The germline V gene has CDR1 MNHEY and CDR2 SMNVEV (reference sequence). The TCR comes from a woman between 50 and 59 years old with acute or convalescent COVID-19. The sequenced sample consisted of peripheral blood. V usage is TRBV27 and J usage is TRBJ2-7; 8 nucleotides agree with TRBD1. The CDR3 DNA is TGTGCCAGCAGTTTCCCCGGAAGACAGGGGTTATACGAGCAGTACTTC. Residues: CASSFPGRQGLYEQYF.